This T cell receptor beta chain was sequenced for a study of T cells in Graves' hyperthyroidism and ophthalmopathy. These patients, aged 18 to 65, had recently diagnosed hyperthyroidism lasting under 2 months. Investigators excluded patients with uncontrolled infection, other autoimmune disease, pregnancy or lactation. It was RNA transcripts that yielded the amplified TCR beta CDR3 regions. TCR CDR3 regions were first amplified by RT-PCR with HTBI primers. TCRdb analysed the multiplex PCR reads with MiXCR anew, one entry per CDR3 protein. Of 250,000 to 300,000 distinct CDR3 sequences in the sample, less than 15% were seen once. Study results and caveats: Stable hyperthyroidism was told apart from ophthalmopathy by a model built on 13 V-J features.

The CDR3 contains 15 residues. Germline V gene lookup returns CDR1 LGHDT and CDR2 YNNKEL (reference sequence). Trimming removed 4 bases from V and 4 bases from J; junction bases left unmatched: 8. This clonotype was counted many times. Its antigen remains unknown. This rearrangement joins TRBV3-1 to TRBJ2-5, with 8 positions matching TRBD2. Sample: blood. The sequence came from a woman between 40 and 50 years old with Graves' hyperthyroidism that later progressed to Graves' ophthalmopathy. The CDR3 DNA sequence: TGTGCCAGCAGCCTAAAGCGGGAGCGTCGAGAGACCCAGTACTTC. Its translation: CASSLKRERRETQYF.